This TCR beta chain is from a study of cytomegalovirus exposure and HLA in healthy donors. The repertoire was sequenced with immunoSEQ multiplex PCR; TCRdb's copy has only in-frame clones and lacks some. The sample has roughly 98,000 clones, over 75% seen once; the top ten hold over 6%. Germline V gives CDR1 LGHNA, CDR2 YNFKEQ. The V end lost 1 base, the J end lost 4 bases, and 8 bases lay between the germline ends. This CDR3 has 14 amino acids. This chain uses TRBV4-2 with TRBJ1-3; D remains unclear. Sequencing used PBMCs. The sequence came from a man between 18 and 29 years old in good health and CMV-seropositive. The CDR3 bases are TGTGCCAGCAGCCAAGTCGGGTTGGGAAACACCATATATTTT. It encodes CASSQVGLGNTIYF.